These 22 T cell receptor beta chains originate from one sample sequenced in a study of blood T cells in healthy people across ages. It was with a sample-barcoded 5' primer and a J-beta primer mix that a second PCR of roughly 7 to 12 cycles was run. TCRdb called the 5' RACE reads again in MiXCR, with one record for every CDR3 protein. The data hold roughly 500,000 distinct CDR3 sequences, with 27% observed a single time. The sequencing sample was made of blood. The receptor source for this set is a woman between 65 and 79 years old in good health.

This clonotype has a handful of counts. The chain is built from TRBV2 and TRBJ1-2; 8 nucleotides align to TRBD1. The CDR3 is made up of 17 amino acids. The V and J ends lost 8 bases and 4 bases, in that order; junction bases with no gene match: 18. The V gene's germline CDR1 is SNHLY and CDR2 FYNNEI. The CDR3: CASQSDRTGYVGYGYTF. The CDR3 coding sequence is TGTGCCAGCCAATCAGATAGGACAGGGTATGTCGGCTATGGCTACACCTTC.

This clonotype appeared a single time. The chain combines TRBV5-1 with TRBJ2-5; the match to TRBD2 covers 8 bases. CDR3 length: 14 residues. The V gene's germline CDR1 is SGHRS and CDR2 YFSETQ. Trimming at V came to 1 base and at J to 4 bases, leaving 3 bases not matched to a gene. The CDR3 coding sequence is TGCGCCAGCAGCTTGCAAGCGGGGGCAGAGACCCAGTACTTC. The encoded protein is CASSLQAGAETQYF.

This chain connects TRBV30 to TRBJ2-4; TRBD1 matches 9 bases. Germline CDR1 is GTSNPN and CDR2 is SVGIG (reference sequence). The CDR3 has 14 amino acids. With V trimmed by 8 bases and J by 2 bases, 7 bases remained unmatched. The CDR3 region is CALGTGRSKNIQYF. For the CDR3, the DNA is TGTGCCCTAGGGACAGGGCGCTCCAAAAACATTCAGTACTTC.

V usage is TRBV6-6 and J usage is TRBJ1-5, with 7 nucleotides matching TRBD1. Germline trimming cut 7 bases from V and 3 bases from J; bases unmatched to any gene: 6. Per the germline V gene, CDR1 is MNHNY and CDR2 is SVGAGI (reference sequence). CDR3 length: 14 amino acids. This CDR3 is CASTDRVDNQPQHF. Written as DNA, the CDR3 is TGTGCCAGCACCGACAGGGTGGACAATCAGCCCCAGCATTTT.

This clonotype occurred a few times. V gene TRBV7-2 combines with J gene TRBJ1-1; D perhaps matches TRBD1 (5 bases). Germline V gene data show CDR1 as SGHTA and CDR2 as FQGNSA. The CDR3 runs 15 residues. Trimming stripped 3 bases from V and 1 base from J, with 12 bases between. The CDR3 bases are TGTGCCAGCAGCTTGGTGGGGGGTGGGAACACTGAAGCTTTCTTT. Residues: CASSLVGGGNTEAFF.

This clonotype was counted only a few times. The rearrangement links TRBV10-3 to TRBJ2-5, with TRBD1 as a possible D gene (6 bases). The J call may not be correct, given that the DNA end is closer to TRBJ2-7. Germline assignment: CDR1 ENHRY and CDR2 SYGVKD. The length of the CDR3 is 14 residues. The DNA for the CDR3 is TGTGCCATCAGTGACTTACAGGGAACCTACGAGCAGTACTTC. Translated, it gives CAISDLQGTYEQYF.

This clonotype was observed a handful of times. In DNA, the CDR3 is TGCAGTGCTAGAGCTAGGTATAGGGGGACACCTTCCGTAAATTCACCCCTCCACTTT. Translated, it gives CSARARYRGTPSVNSPLHF. This chain connects TRBV20-1 to TRBJ1-6, with D perhaps TRBD1 (6 bases). Germline lookup yields CDR1 DFQATT and CDR2 SNEGSKA (reference sequence). V was trimmed by 1 base and J by 7 bases, leaving 26 bases between them. This CDR3 is 19 amino acids long.

The table lists this clonotype with a few counts. This rearrangement joins TRBV6-5 to TRBJ2-1; 8 bases agree with TRBD1. Looked up from germline, CDR1 is MNHEY and CDR2 is SVGAGI. V trimming: 2 bases; J trimming: 7 bases; junction bases outside the gene matches: 7. The CDR3 totals 15 residues. The DNA for the CDR3 is TGTGCCAGCAGTTACGGACAGGGTATAGGTAATGAGCAGTTCTTC. Translated, it gives CASSYGQGIGNEQFF.

The chain couples TRBV12-5 to TRBJ2-3; D remains ambiguous. From germline, CDR1 is LGHNT and CDR2 FRNRAP. The CDR3 runs 16 residues. V was trimmed by 0 bases and J by 4 bases, leaving 14 bases between them. The CDR3 spells CASGLVLGPKSDTQYF. Here the CDR3 DNA reads TGTGCTAGTGGTTTGGTACTGGGTCCAAAGTCAGATACGCAGTATTTT.

This clonotype was counted between two and nine times. V usage is TRBV6-6 and J usage is TRBJ2-1; tentatively, D is TRBD1 (6 bases). V was cut by 2 bases and J by 9 bases, with 14 bases left in between. Germline values: CDR1 MNHNY, CDR2 SVGAGI (reference sequence). The CDR3 totals 14 residues. The CDR3 DNA is TGTGCCAGCAGTTACCCTCTAGGGGACACTGAGCAGTTCTTC. Its translation is CASSYPLGDTEQFF.

J is TRBJ2-5 and V is TRBV20-1, with TRBD1 matching over 9 bases. CDR3 length: 13 amino acids. V shed 3 bases, J shed 8 bases, and the junction held 7 bases outside the gene matches. CDR1 DFQATT and CDR2 SNEGSKA come from the germline V gene (reference sequence). The CDR3 nucleotides are TGCAGTGCTAGGGGCCGGGACAGGGTAACCCAGTACTTC. The encoded protein is CSARGRDRVTQYF.

The J gene is TRBJ2-5, the V gene TRBV24-1, with D perhaps TRBD1 (5 bases). The J call may be in error: the DNA end matches TRBJ2-1 better. The germline V gene has CDR1 KGHDR and CDR2 SFDVKD. The CDR3 totals 11 residues. CDR3 sequence reads: CASQGSHEQFF. The DNA of the CDR3 is TGTGCCTCCCAGGGTTCCCATGAGCAGTTCTTC.

The CDR3 DNA reads as TGTGCCAGCAGTTTAGGCCGAGCGGCCCCAGATACGCAGTATTTT. Encoded protein: CASSLGRAAPDTQYF. The chain has TRBV12-3 or TRBV12-4 and TRBJ2-3, with D perhaps TRBD2 (5 bases). CDR3 length: 15 residues. With 1 base removed from V and 4 bases from J, the gap between germline ends came to 12 bases.

A few counts support this clonotype. The chain couples TRBV6-5 to TRBJ2-7; D assignment may be TRBD1 or TRBD2 (5 bases each). The germline V gene has CDR1 MNHEY and CDR2 SVGAGI. With 2 bases removed from V and 2 bases from J, the gap between germline ends came to 13 bases. The CDR3 extends over 15 amino acids. CDR3 sequence: CASSYTPGPTYEQYF. The DNA for the CDR3 is TGTGCCAGCAGTTACACTCCGGGACCGACCTACGAGCAGTACTTC.

This sequence joins TRBV4-3 and TRBJ2-2, with D unresolved. Germline loops: CDR1 LGHNA, CDR2 YSLEER. The CDR3 spans 14 residues. The V end was cut by 6 bases, the J end by 0 bases, with 8 bases between. The CDR3 reads CASRRLANTGELFF. The CDR3 DNA is TGCGCCAGCAGGCGTTTAGCGAACACCGGGGAGCTGTTTTTT.

J is TRBJ1-6 and V is TRBV4-3; D remains ambiguous. This CDR3 comprises 15 residues. Germline V gene sequence: CDR1 LGHNA, CDR2 YSLEER. V shed 0 bases and J shed 7 bases, with 10 bases lying between them. CDR3 protein: CASSQDRLGNSPLHF. The CDR3 DNA sequence: TGCGCCAGCAGCCAAGATCGGTTGGGGAATTCACCCCTCCACTTT.

The V and J genes are TRBV7-2 and TRBJ2-2; D gene uncertain. This CDR3 comprises 13 residues. Germline lookup yields CDR1 SGHTA and CDR2 FQGNSA. V was clipped by 2 bases and J by 8 bases, with 9 bases between them. CDR3 nucleotides: TGTGCCAGCAGCTTAATAGTATGGGGGGAGCTGTTTTTT. This translates into CASSLIVWGELFF.

This clonotype was seen more than once but under ten times. V gene TRBV4-3 combines with J gene TRBJ2-7, with a possible D match to TRBD1 (6 bases). CDR1 is LGHNA and CDR2 is YSLEER in the germline V gene. This CDR3 region has 13 residues. The V end lost 0 bases, the J end lost 7 bases, and 10 bases lay between the germline ends. The CDR3 is CASSQDKRGEQYF. The CDR3, as DNA: TGCGCCAGCAGCCAAGATAAAAGGGGGGAGCAGTACTTC.

The table lists this clonotype with a few counts. Here the CDR3 DNA reads TGCGCCAGCAGCCAAGAAGCAGGATACAATGAGCAGTTCTTC. Translated, it gives CASSQEAGYNEQFF. The V and J genes are TRBV4-3 and TRBJ2-1; D remains unclear. Between the trimmed V and J ends, which lost 0 bases and 4 bases, there was a span of 7 bases. This CDR3 region has 14 residues. The germline CDR1 and CDR2 sequences are LGHNA and YSLEER.

This clonotype was counted at least ten times. V usage is TRBV7-2 and J usage is TRBJ2-5; no clear D. Trimming cost V 5 bases and J 5 bases, with 9 bases left between them. CDR1 is SGHTA, CDR2 FQGNSA, per germline. CDR3 length: 12 amino acids. The CDR3 DNA follows: TGTGCCAGCAGCCTTGCATTTGAGACCCAGTACTTC. Amino acids: CASSLAFETQYF. The full variable domain, with the rest looked up from reference TRBV7-2 and TRBJ2-5, is GAGVSQSPSNKVTEKGKDVELRCDPISGHTALYWYRQSLGQGLEFLIYFQGNSAPDKSGLPSDRFSAERTGGSVSTLTIQRTQQEDSAVYLCASSLAFETQYFGPGTRLLVL.

The rearrangement uses TRBV20-1 and TRBJ2-3; 8 bases are a match to TRBD2. Germline assignment: CDR1 DFQATT and CDR2 SNEGSKA (reference sequence). Unmatched junction bases numbered 5, after V lost 5 bases and J lost 1 base. This CDR3 region has 14 residues. The CDR3 nucleotides read TGCAGTGCTGGGAGCGGGAGTGGCACAGATACGCAGTATTTT. Amino acid sequence: CSAGSGSGTDTQYF.

The chain couples TRBV30 to TRBJ2-5; D unclear. V lost 3 bases and J 1 base, leaving 6 bases between the germline ends. This CDR3 spans 12 amino acids. In germline, CDR1 is GTSNPN, CDR2 SVGIG (reference sequence). The CDR3 bases are TGTGCCTGGAGCTCGACCCAAGAGACCCAGTACTTC. Its translation is CAWSSTQETQYF.